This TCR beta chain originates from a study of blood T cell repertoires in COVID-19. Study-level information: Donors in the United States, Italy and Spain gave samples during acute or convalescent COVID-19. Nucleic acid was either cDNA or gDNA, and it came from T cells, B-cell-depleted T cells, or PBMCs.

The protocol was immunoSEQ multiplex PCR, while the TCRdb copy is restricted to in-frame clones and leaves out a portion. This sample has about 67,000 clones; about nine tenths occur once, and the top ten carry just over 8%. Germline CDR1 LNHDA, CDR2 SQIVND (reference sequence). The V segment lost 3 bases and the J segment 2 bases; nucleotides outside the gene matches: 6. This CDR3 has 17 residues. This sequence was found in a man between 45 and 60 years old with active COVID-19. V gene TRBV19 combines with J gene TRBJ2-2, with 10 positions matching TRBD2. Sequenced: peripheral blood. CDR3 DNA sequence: TGTGCCAGTAGTATCATAGCGGGAGGACTCAACACCGGGGAGCTGTTTTTT. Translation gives CASSIIAGGLNTGELFF. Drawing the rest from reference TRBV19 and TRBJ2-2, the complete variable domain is DGGITQSPKYLFRKEGQNVTLSCEQNLNHDAMYWYRQDPGQGLRLIYYSQIVNDFQKGDIAEGYSVSREKKESFPLTVTSAQKNPTAFYLCASSIIAGGLNTGELFFGEGSRLTVL.